The sequence of this T cell receptor beta chain was determined in a study of human T cells and chemical hapten exposure. TCRdb independently ran MiXCR on the RACE reads; one entry per CDR3 protein. There are nearly 95,000 distinct CDR3 sequences in the sample; 11% occur only once, and less than 2.5% lies in the top ten. Specified time point: patch test 2, 6 weeks after DPC sensitization. Treatment denoted: therapeutic diphenylcyclopropenone sensitization with weekly scalp DPC. The sample holds many counts of this clonotype. CDR1 and CDR2 (germline): MNHNY, SVGAGI (reference sequence). V was trimmed by 4 bases and J by 8 bases, leaving 17 bases between them. The CDR3 contains 14 residues.

This chain connects TRBV6-6 to TRBJ1-2; D unresolved. The sequence derives from a man between 35 and 55 years old with alopecia areata. Some clones in this sample may be carry-over from other donors' samples. The sample consisted of whole blood, taken in connection with sensitization to the hapten diphenylcyclopropenone (DPC). The CDR3, as DNA: TGTGCCAGCAGTTTAGGGAATAATGTAATCGGCTACACCTTC. Its translation: CASSLGNNVIGYTF.